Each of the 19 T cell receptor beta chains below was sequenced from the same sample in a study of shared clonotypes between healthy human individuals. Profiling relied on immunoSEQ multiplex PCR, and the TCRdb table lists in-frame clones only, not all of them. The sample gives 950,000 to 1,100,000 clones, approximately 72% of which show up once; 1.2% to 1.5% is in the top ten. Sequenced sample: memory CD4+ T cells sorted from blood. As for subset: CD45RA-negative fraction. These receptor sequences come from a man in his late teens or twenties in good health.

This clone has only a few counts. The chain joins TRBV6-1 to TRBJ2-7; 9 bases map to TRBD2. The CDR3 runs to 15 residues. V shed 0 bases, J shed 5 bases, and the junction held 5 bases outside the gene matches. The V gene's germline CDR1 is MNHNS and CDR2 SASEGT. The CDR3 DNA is TGTGCCAGCAGTGAAGCTGTAGCGGGAGCTCACGAGCAGTACTTC. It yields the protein CASSEAVAGAHEQYF.

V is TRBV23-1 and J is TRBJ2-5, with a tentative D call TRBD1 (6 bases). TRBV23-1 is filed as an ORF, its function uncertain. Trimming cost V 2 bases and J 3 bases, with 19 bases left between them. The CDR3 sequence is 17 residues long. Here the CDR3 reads CASSQPPGQRTEETQYF. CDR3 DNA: TGCGCCAGCAGTCAACCCCCTGGACAGCGGACAGAAGAGACCCAGTACTTC.

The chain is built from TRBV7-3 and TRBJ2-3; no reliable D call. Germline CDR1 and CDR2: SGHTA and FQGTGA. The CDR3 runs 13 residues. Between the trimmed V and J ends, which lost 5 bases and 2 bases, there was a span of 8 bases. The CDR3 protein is CASSPTTTDTQYF. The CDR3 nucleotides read TGTGCCAGCAGCCCGACCACCACAGATACGCAGTATTTT.

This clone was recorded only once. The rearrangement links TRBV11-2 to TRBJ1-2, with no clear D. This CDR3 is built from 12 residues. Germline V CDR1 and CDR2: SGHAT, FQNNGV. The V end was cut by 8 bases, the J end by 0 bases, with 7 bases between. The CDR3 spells CASGDTNYGYTF. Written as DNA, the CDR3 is TGTGCCAGCGGGGATACTAACTATGGCTACACCTTC.

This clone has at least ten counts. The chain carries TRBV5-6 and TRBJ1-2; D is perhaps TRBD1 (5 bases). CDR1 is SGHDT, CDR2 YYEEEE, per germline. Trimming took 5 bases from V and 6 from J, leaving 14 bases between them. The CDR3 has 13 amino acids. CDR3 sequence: CASSRGQGDGYTF. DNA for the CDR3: TGTGCCAGCAGTAGGGGCCAGGGTGATGGCTACACCTTC.

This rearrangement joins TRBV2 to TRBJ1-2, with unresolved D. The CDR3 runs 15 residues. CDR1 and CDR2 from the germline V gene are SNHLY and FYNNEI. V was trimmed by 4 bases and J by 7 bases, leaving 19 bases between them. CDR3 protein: CASSALAGTTSGYTF. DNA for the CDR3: TGTGCCAGCAGTGCTTTGGCAGGAACCACGAGTGGCTACACCTTC.

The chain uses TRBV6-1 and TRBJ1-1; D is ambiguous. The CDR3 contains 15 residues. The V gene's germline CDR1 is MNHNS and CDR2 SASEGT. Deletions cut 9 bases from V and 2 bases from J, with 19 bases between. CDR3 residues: CASRYGILLNTEAFF. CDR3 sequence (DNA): TGTGCCAGTCGGTATGGTATTCTTCTAAACACTGAAGCTTTCTTT.

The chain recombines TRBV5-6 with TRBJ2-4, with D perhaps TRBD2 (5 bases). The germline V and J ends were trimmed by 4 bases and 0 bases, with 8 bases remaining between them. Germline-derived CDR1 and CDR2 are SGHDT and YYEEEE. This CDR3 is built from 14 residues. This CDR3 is CASSPGSAKNIQYF. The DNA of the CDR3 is TGTGCCAGCAGCCCGGGGTCAGCCAAAAACATTCAGTACTTC.

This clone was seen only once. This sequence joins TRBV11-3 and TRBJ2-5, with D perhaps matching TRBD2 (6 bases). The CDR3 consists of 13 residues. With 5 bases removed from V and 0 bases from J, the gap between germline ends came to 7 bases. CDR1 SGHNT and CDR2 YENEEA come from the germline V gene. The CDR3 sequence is CASSGGNQETQYF. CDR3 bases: TGTGCCAGCAGCGGCGGGAACCAAGAGACCCAGTACTTC. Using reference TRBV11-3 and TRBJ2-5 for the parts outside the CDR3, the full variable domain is EAGVVQSPRYKIIEKKQPVAFWCNPISGHNTLYWYLQNLGQGPELLIRYENEEAVDDSQLPKDRFSAERLKGVDSTLKIQPAELGDSAVYLCASSGGNQETQYFGPGTRLLVL.

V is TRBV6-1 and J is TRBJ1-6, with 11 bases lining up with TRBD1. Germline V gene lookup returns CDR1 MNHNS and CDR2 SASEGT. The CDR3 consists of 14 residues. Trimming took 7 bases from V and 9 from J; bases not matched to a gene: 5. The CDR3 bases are TGTGCCAGCAAAACCGGGACAGGGGGTTCACCCCTCCACTTT. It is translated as CASKTGTGGSPLHF.

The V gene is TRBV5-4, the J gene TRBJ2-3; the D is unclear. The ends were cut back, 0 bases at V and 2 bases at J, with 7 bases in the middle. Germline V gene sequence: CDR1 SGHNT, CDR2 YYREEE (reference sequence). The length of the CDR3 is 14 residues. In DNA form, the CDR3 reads TGTGCCAGCAGCTTGGTGTTTGCCACAGATACGCAGTATTTT. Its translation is CASSLVFATDTQYF.

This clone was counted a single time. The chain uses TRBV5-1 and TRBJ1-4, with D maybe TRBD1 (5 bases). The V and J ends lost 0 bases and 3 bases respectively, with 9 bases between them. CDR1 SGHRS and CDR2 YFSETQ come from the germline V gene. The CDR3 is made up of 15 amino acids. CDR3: CASSLGGVANEKLFF. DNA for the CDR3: TGCGCCAGCAGCTTGGGGGGCGTCGCTAATGAAAAACTGTTTTTT.

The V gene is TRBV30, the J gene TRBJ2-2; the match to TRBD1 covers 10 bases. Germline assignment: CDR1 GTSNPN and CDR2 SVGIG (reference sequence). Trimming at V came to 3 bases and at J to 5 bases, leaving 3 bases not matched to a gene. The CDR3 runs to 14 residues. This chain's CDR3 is CAWRRTGGTGELFF. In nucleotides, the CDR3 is TGTGCCTGGAGGCGGACAGGGGGGACCGGGGAGCTGTTTTTT. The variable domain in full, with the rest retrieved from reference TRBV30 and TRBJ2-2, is SQTIHQWPATLVQPVGSPLSLECTVEGTSNPNLYWYRQAAGRGLQLLFYSVGIGQISSEVPQNLSASRPQDRQFILSSKKLLLSDSGFYLCAWRRTGGTGELFFGEGSRLTVL.

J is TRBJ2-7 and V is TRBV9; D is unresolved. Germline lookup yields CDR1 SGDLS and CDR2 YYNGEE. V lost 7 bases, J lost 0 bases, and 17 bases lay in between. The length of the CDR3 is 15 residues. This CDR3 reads CASSVSRGHSYEQYF. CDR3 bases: TGTGCCAGCTCCGTTTCCCGAGGCCACTCCTACGAGCAGTACTTC.

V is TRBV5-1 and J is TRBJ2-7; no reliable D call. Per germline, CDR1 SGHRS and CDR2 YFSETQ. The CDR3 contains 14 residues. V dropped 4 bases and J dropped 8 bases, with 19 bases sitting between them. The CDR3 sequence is CASSHPEASVQQYF. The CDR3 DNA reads TGCGCCAGCAGCCATCCGGAAGCCTCCGTTCAGCAGTACTTC.

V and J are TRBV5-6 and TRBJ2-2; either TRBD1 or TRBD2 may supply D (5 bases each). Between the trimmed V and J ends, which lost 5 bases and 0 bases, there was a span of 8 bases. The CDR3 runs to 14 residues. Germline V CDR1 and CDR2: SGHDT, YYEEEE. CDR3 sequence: CASRGRTNTGELFF. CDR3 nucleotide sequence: TGTGCCAGCAGGGGACGGACGAACACCGGGGAGCTGTTTTTT.

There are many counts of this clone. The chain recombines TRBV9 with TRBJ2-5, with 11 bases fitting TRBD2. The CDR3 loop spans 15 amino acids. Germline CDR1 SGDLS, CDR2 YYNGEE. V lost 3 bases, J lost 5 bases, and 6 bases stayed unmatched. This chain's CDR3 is CASSDSGRAEETQYF. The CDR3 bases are TGTGCCAGCAGCGATAGCGGGAGGGCGGAGGAGACCCAGTACTTC.

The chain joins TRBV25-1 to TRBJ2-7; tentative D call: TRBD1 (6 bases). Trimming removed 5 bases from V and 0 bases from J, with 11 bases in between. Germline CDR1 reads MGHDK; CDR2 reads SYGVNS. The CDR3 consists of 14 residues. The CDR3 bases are TGTGCCAGCAGTCGACCGGGACACTCCTACGAGCAGTACTTC. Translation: CASSRPGHSYEQYF.

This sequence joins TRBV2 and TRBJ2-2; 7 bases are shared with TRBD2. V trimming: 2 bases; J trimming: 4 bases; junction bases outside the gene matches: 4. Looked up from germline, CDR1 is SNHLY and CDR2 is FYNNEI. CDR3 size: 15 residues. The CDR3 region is CASSESASGTGELFF. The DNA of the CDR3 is TGTGCCAGCAGTGAATCGGCTAGCGGCACCGGGGAGCTGTTTTTT. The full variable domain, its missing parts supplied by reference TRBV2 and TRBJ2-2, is EPEVTQTPSHQVTQMGQEVILRCVPISNHLYFYWYRQILGQKVEFLVSFYNNEISEKSEIFDDQFSVERPDGSNFTLKIRSTKLEDSAMYFCASSESASGTGELFFGEGSRLTVL.